The 24 T cell receptor beta chains in this list originate from one sample, sequenced in a study of blood T cell repertoires in COVID-19 (dated by TCRdb to 2020 to 2022). Library construction relied on the immunoSEQ multiplex PCR assay. TCRdb retrieved this table from immuneACCESS and kept in-frame rearrangements only. Not all clones are present; in checked studies, unresolved V genes account for under half, and no reason is known for the remainder. A total of tens of thousands of clones appear in this sample, approximately 90% of them only once. Over 6.5% of the sample is taken by the ten largest. Sequenced material: peripheral blood. The receptors were sampled from a woman of 80 years or more with active COVID-19.

This clone appeared a few times. This chain joins TRBV11-3 and TRBJ1-1; D remains ambiguous. The V end was cut by 5 bases, the J end by 1 base, with 14 bases between. Germline CDR1 SGHNT, CDR2 YENEEA. CDR3 length equals 15 residues. The CDR3 region is CASSRNGQPNTEAFF. CDR3 in DNA: TGTGCCAGCAGCCGAAATGGGCAACCGAACACTGAAGCTTTCTTT. Together with reference TRBV11-3 and TRBJ1-1, the CDR3 gives the full variable domain: EAGVVQSPRYKIIEKKQPVAFWCNPISGHNTLYWYLQNLGQGPELLIRYENEEAVDDSQLPKDRFSAERLKGVDSTLKIQPAELGDSAVYLCASSRNGQPNTEAFFGQGTRLTVV.

V usage is TRBV11-3 and J usage is TRBJ2-5; TRBD1 aligns across 7 bases. Germline values: CDR1 SGHNT, CDR2 YENEEA. This CDR3 is 15 amino acids long. The V segment lost 2 bases and the J segment 5 bases; nucleotides outside the gene matches: 8. CDR3 residues: CASSLRQGNRETQYF. The DNA of the CDR3 is TGTGCCAGCAGCTTACGACAGGGAAATCGGGAGACCCAGTACTTC.

This chain joins TRBV7-2 and TRBJ2-7; possibly TRBD2 for D (5 bases). This CDR3 region has 14 residues. The germline V gene has CDR1 SGHTA and CDR2 FQGNSA. V lost 6 bases, J lost 0 bases, and 12 bases lay in between. The CDR3 spells CASRPRTDSYEQYF. CDR3 nucleotides: TGTGCCAGCAGACCTCGGACTGACTCCTACGAGCAGTACTTC.

The J gene is TRBJ2-1, the V gene TRBV7-2; 9 nucleotides match TRBD1. In germline, CDR1 is SGHTA, CDR2 FQGNSA. The V and J ends lost 2 bases and 3 bases, in that order; junction bases with no gene match: 5. The CDR3 sequence is 16 residues long. The CDR3 DNA follows: TGTGCCAGCAGCTTAACGGGACAGGGAATCTACAATGAGCAGTTCTTC. It yields the protein CASSLTGQGIYNEQFF.

The chain joins TRBV5-4 to TRBJ2-2; 7 positions agree with TRBD1. The V and J ends lost 4 bases and 5 bases, in that order; junction bases with no gene match: 11. Germline V gene data show CDR1 as SGHNT and CDR2 as YYREEE (reference sequence). The CDR3 contains 16 residues. The CDR3 region is CASSTRDSAYTGELFF. In DNA form, the CDR3 reads TGTGCCAGCAGCACCCGGGACAGCGCGTATACCGGGGAGCTGTTTTTT.

This chain links TRBV2 with TRBJ1-2; D ambiguous. The V end lost 8 bases, the J end lost 3 bases, and 13 bases lay between the germline ends. The CDR3 consists of 13 residues. CDR1 and CDR2 from the germline V gene are SNHLY and FYNNEI. The CDR3 DNA reads TGTGCCAGCTCAACAGTTCTGGACTATGGCTACACCTTC. Translated, it gives CASSTVLDYGYTF.

This clone was picked up a small number of times. The chain has TRBV11-2 and TRBJ1-2; 8 nucleotides align to TRBD1. The CDR3 runs to 14 residues. Germline V CDR1 and CDR2: SGHAT, FQNNGV. With V trimmed by 5 bases and J by 2 bases, 4 bases remained unmatched. CDR3 amino acids: CASSQRTGNYGYTF. The CDR3 DNA reads as TGTGCCAGCAGCCAGCGGACAGGGAACTATGGCTACACCTTC. Filled out from reference TRBV11-2 and TRBJ1-2, the complete variable domain reads EAGVAQSPRYKIIEKRQSVAFWCNPISGHATLYWYQQILGQGPKLLIQFQNNGVVDDSQLPKDRFSAERLKGVDSTLKIQPAKLEDSAVYLCASSQRTGNYGYTFGSGTRLTVV.

The chain combines TRBV19 with TRBJ2-1, with 8 bases lining up with TRBD2. CDR1 is LNHDA and CDR2 is SQIVND in the germline V gene (reference sequence). Losses at the gene ends were 1 base for V and 1 base for J; bases not matched to a gene: 3. The CDR3 sequence is 16 residues long. CDR3 coding DNA: TGTGCCAGTAGTATAGGCGGGAGGACGTCCTACAATGAGCAGTTCTTC. Protein: CASSIGGRTSYNEQFF.

The rearrangement links TRBV11-3 to TRBJ2-1, with TRBD2 matching over 8 bases. With 5 bases clipped from V and 8 bases from J, the junction kept 14 bases outside the gene matches. The CDR3 is made up of 16 amino acids. Germline loops: CDR1 SGHNT, CDR2 YENEEA. In DNA, the CDR3 is TGTGCCAGCAGCCGAAAAAACACAGCGGGAGTGGATGAGCAGTTCTTC. It is translated as CASSRKNTAGVDEQFF.

The chain links TRBV25-1 to TRBJ2-7, with TRBD2 as a possible D gene (5 bases). Trimming stripped 1 base from V and 5 bases from J, with 9 bases between. The germline V gene encodes CDR1 MGHDK and CDR2 SYGVNS. This CDR3 is built from 13 residues. CDR3 amino acids: CASSEWRVHEQYF. CDR3 DNA sequence: TGTGCCAGCAGTGAATGGCGGGTCCACGAGCAGTACTTC.

The V and J genes are TRBV6-6 and TRBJ2-1, with a weak D call TRBD2 (6 bases). There are 14 residues in the CDR3. Germline lookup yields CDR1 MNHNY and CDR2 SVGAGI (reference sequence). The CDR3: CATSRESSYNEQFF. The CDR3 region has the DNA TGTGCAACATCGCGGGAAAGCTCCTACAATGAGCAGTTCTTC.

The rearrangement joins TRBV27 to TRBJ2-7; the D is unclear. Trimming pared 8 bases from V and 2 bases from J, leaving 10 bases between. The CDR3 runs 12 residues. CDR1 is MNHEY, CDR2 SMNVEV, per germline (reference sequence). CDR3: CASGQSAYEQYF. In nucleotides, the CDR3 is TGTGCCAGCGGGCAATCCGCCTACGAGCAGTACTTC.

The gene calls are TRBV7-2 and TRBJ1-3; unclear D gene. The CDR3 contains 15 residues. Per germline, CDR1 SGHTA and CDR2 FQGNSA. Trimming left V 7 bases short and J 0 bases short, with 13 bases between. CDR3 region: CASTQFGSSGNTIYF. CDR3 DNA sequence: TGTGCCAGCACCCAATTCGGGTCCTCTGGAAACACCATATATTTT.

The chain is built from TRBV9 and TRBJ2-2; TRBD2 matches at 10 bases. The CDR3 sequence is 16 residues long. J gave up 4 bases and V 5 bases, and 8 bases lay outside the gene matches. CDR1 and CDR2 (germline): SGDLS, YYNGEE. The CDR3 DNA reads TGTGCCAGCAGTTTTCTAGCGGGAGCTAGCACCGGGGAGCTGTTTTTT. Translated: CASSFLAGASTGELFF.

The chain carries TRBV18 and TRBJ2-1; tentative D call: TRBD2 (6 bases). Trimming stripped 3 bases from V and 7 bases from J, with 13 bases between. Germline-derived CDR1 and CDR2 are KGHSH and LQKENI. The CDR3 has 14 residues. The CDR3 loop reads CASSPRDPRNEQFF. In DNA, the CDR3 is TGTGCCAGCTCACCGCGGGACCCGCGGAATGAGCAGTTCTTC. Complete variable domain (other parts from reference TRBV18 and TRBJ2-1): NAGVMQNPRHLVRRRGQEARLRCSPMKGHSHVYWYRQLPEEGLKFMVYLQKENIIDESGMPKERFSAEFPKEGPSILRIQQVVRGDSAAYFCASSPRDPRNEQFFGPGTRLTVL.

This clone was counted a single time. V gene TRBV27 combines with J gene TRBJ1-6, with 9 positions matching TRBD1. After removal of 3 bases from V and 9 bases from J, the junction contained 9 bases not matched to a gene. CDR1 and CDR2 from the germline V gene are MNHEY and SMNVEV (reference sequence). The CDR3 contains 16 residues. As DNA, the CDR3 is TGTGCCAGCAGTTTGGTACAGGGGGCCTTTTTTTCACCCCTCCACTTT. Translating it yields CASSLVQGAFFSPLHF.

This clone was counted only a few times. The V call is TRBV11-2, the J call TRBJ2-7, with 8 nucleotides matching TRBD2. Germline values: CDR1 SGHAT, CDR2 FQNNGV. V lost 0 bases to trimming and J lost 1 base; unmatched junction nucleotides: 5. This CDR3 is built from 16 residues. CDR3 sequence: CASSLERLARSYEQYF. The CDR3 DNA is TGTGCCAGCAGCTTAGAAAGACTAGCGCGGTCCTACGAGCAGTACTTC.

The J gene is TRBJ1-5, the V gene TRBV3-1 (or the pseudogene TRBV3-2); D not certain. The germline V gene encodes CDR1 LGHDT and CDR2 YNNKEL (reference sequence). The CDR3 is 14 amino acids. Between the trimmed V and J ends, which lost 0 bases and 4 bases, there was a span of 7 bases. The CDR3 region is CASSQDPGNQPQHF. As DNA, the CDR3 is TGTGCCAGCAGCCAAGATCCGGGGAATCAGCCCCAGCATTTT.

The V and J genes are TRBV29-1 and TRBJ2-3; TRBD1 matches at 9 bases. J gave up 10 bases and V 5 bases, and 7 bases lay outside the gene matches. This CDR3 has 12 amino acids. Germline V lookup: CDR1 SQVTM, CDR2 ANQGSEA. The CDR3 DNA reads as TGCAGCGTTATACTCGGACAGGGGCCGCAGTATTTT. Translation: CSVILGQGPQYF.

The DNA for the CDR3 is TGTGCCAGCAGCGACACCTCACCGACCTACGAGCAGTACTTC. Its protein is CASSDTSPTYEQYF. The chain has TRBV25-1 and TRBJ2-7; D is uncertain. Trimming shortened V by 6 bases and J by 2 bases, and 14 bases separated the two germline ends. This CDR3 is built from 14 residues. Germline CDR1 is MGHDK and CDR2 is SYGVNS.

This chain links TRBV4-1 with TRBJ2-3; no clear D gene. Deletions cut 0 bases from V and 5 bases from J, with 21 bases between. Germline V gene lookup returns CDR1 MGHRA and CDR2 YSYEKL. There are 18 residues in the CDR3. The CDR3 DNA is TGCGCCAGCAGCCAAGATTATATAACACCTCGAAGTGTAGATACGCAGTATTTT. Protein sequence: CASSQDYITPRSVDTQYF.

This chain links TRBV28 with TRBJ1-2, with 7 bases aligning to TRBD1. The CDR3 covers 15 residues. The germline gives CDR1 MDHEN, CDR2 SYDVKM. With V trimmed by 2 bases and J by 4 bases, 7 bases remained unmatched. Here the CDR3 reads CASSLTSGGGYGYTF. The CDR3 region has the DNA TGTGCCAGCAGTTTAACCTCAGGGGGTGGCTATGGCTACACCTTC.

The rearrangement links TRBV5-1 to TRBJ1-2, with TRBD1 matching 8 bases. The CDR3 is 13 amino acids. J was trimmed by 6 bases and V by 5 bases; bases with no gene match: 6. Germline CDR1 is SGHRS and CDR2 is YFSETQ. CDR3 coding DNA: TGCGCCAGCAGGAACGGGACAGGACATGGCTACACCTTC. Its translation is CASRNGTGHGYTF.

The chain has TRBV7-9 and TRBJ2-1, with 16 bases fitting TRBD2. CDR1 SEHNR and CDR2 FQNEAQ come from the germline V gene (reference sequence). The CDR3 runs to 18 residues. V shed 5 bases, J shed 1 base, and the junction held 5 bases outside the gene matches. The CDR3 bases are TGTGCCAGCAGCAACCCGGGACTAGCGGGAGGGTCCTACAATGAGCAGTTCTTC. It specifies CASSNPGLAGGSYNEQFF.